This TCR beta chain was obtained from a study of blood T cell repertoires in COVID-19. Across the study: T cells, B-cell-depleted T cells, or PBMCs provided the cDNA or gDNA that served as material.

Germline assignment: CDR1 SEHNR and CDR2 FQNEAQ (reference sequence). This CDR3 is 15 amino acids long. V was trimmed by 3 bases and J by 2 bases, leaving 14 bases between them. Source study methods: Amplification of reference gene primers provided the estimated nucleated cell counts. Repertoires were generated with immunoSEQ multiplex PCR, while TCRdb's copy carries only in-frame clones and drops some. The V and J calls and clone size were taken over from that table, and D and trimming were inferred from the DNA. The table lists 50,000 to 60,000 clones, roughly 84% of them singletons, with around 10% in the top ten.

This TCR was recovered from an elderly man with COVID-19, enrolled during active disease. The chain combines TRBV7-9 with TRBJ2-7; D remains ambiguous. Material: peripheral blood. This CDR3 reads CASSFVQLNPYEQYF. DNA for the CDR3: TGTGCCAGCAGCTTTGTACAGCTAAATCCCTACGAGCAGTACTTC.